This T cell receptor (beta chain) was captured in a study of T cell changes during pregnancy in multiple sclerosis. There are 17 residues in the CDR3. Deletions cut 3 bases from V and 3 bases from J, with 18 bases between. CDR1 is SGHTA and CDR2 is FQGNSA in the germline V gene. The repertoire was sequenced with immunoSEQ multiplex PCR; TCRdb's copy has only in-frame clones and lacks some. Of 40,000 to 55,000 clones detected, 75% to 95% appear once; the ten largest clones hold about 2.6%. The input for sequencing was CD8+ T cells from peripheral blood mononuclear cells, taken in the second trimester of pregnancy. The receptor was derived from a female donor with multiple sclerosis, enrolled in a pregnancy study. This rearrangement joins TRBV7-2 to TRBJ2-1, with a tentative D call TRBD2 (5 bases). CDR3 sequence reads: CASSLTPTSGLYNEQFF. CDR3 nucleotide sequence: TGTGCCAGCAGCTTGACCCCCACCAGCGGCCTCTACAATGAGCAGTTCTTC.